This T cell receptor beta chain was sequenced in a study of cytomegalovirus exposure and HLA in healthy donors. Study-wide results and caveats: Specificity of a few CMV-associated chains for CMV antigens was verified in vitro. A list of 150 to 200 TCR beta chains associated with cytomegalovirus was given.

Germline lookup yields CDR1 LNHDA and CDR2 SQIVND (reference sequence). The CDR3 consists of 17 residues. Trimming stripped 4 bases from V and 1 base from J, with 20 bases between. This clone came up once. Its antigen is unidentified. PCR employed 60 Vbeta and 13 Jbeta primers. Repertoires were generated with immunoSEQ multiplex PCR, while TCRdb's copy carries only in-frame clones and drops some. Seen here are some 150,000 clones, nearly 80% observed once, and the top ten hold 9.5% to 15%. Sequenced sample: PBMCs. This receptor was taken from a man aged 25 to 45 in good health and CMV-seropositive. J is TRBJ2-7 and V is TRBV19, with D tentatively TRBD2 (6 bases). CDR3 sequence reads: CASSTNSRDGGSYEQYF. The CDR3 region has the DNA TGTGCCAGTAGTACAAATTCCCGGGACGGGGGATCCTACGAGCAGTACTTC.